A selection of T cell receptor beta chains follows, all from one sample in a study of shared clonotypes between healthy human individuals. Here immunoSEQ multiplex PCR was the method, and the copy in TCRdb shows in-frame clones only, minus some. The profile shows approximately 2.5 million clones, approximately 90% of them singletons. The sample taken for sequencing was naive CD4+ T cells sorted from blood. The source is a man younger than 35 in good health. Each CDR3 is given without its conserved first and last residue. A D gene is named only where the DNA matches it firmly. Not all rows give a size; the values are once, few, many and, for expanded clones, a class.

few | TRBV6-5 | - | ASSLTGNTEAF
- | TRBV18 | TRBD2 | ASSPRGLAGDYEQY
- | TRBV6-1 | - | ASTRAGTYGEQF
- | TRBV7-9 | - | ASHKDTGDRTIY
- | TRBV2 | TRBD2 | AGSSREKPF
- | TRBV29-1 | - | SVDLWTANTDTQY
- | TRBV2 | - | ASSLIWGEKLF
- | TRBV29-1 | TRBD2 | SVLTSPGLGEQY
- | TRBV6-6 | TRBD1 | ASSHQGGNQPQH
- | TRBV21-1 | - | ASSDRDRGRNSPLH
- | TRBV20-1 | - | SATRAYEQF
- | TRBV6-1 | TRBD1 | ASRDRVREQF
- | TRBV6-1 | TRBD1 | ASSGGDRARQVPLH
- | TRBV2 | TRBD1 | ASRGTGAYEQY
- | TRBV7-9 | - | ASSTRVKEAF
- | TRBV6-6 | - | ASSAATAAGELF
- | TRBV29-1 | - | SVEATADEQY
- | TRBV5-1 | - | ASSFTQGTGNTIY
- | TRBV5-4 | - | ASSLFGGLNEKLF
- | TRBV11-2 | - | ASRRAGTYEQY
- | TRBV30 | - | AWSAGTASGANVLT
- | TRBV2 | TRBD1 | ASSGTGTNTGELF
- | TRBV19 | - | ASSIGRGGGSHEQF
- | TRBV30 | TRBD1 | AWSGTGPHEQY
- | TRBV6-5 | - | ASSYSGHSSGNTIY
- | TRBV30 | - | AWRPQYEQY
once | TRBV5-6 | - | ASSSWTEPYEQY
once | TRBV10-3 | TRBD1 | AIRGLGQGANEQY
- | TRBV6-5 | - | ASSQTRDQPQH
- | TRBV5-8 | - | ASSLFVAGHYGYT
once | TRBV5-1 | TRBD2 | ASSLIPVGREGRNEQF
- | TRBV5-6 | TRBD1 | ASSFKDRGGETQY
- | TRBV2 | - | ASSELSTEAF
- | TRBV2 | - | ASSARTNYGYT
- | TRBV7-9 | TRBD1 | ASSLGGTGNQPQH
once | TRBV6-1 | TRBD1 | ASSTGGGGQPQH
- | TRBV25-1 | - | ASRASSYNSPLH
once | TRBV5-1 | TRBD2 | ASSLAGLAVETQY
- | TRBV6-6 | TRBD2 | ASRTRREVQETQY
- | TRBV27 | TRBD2 | ASSWGRASYNEQF
- | TRBV7-8 | TRBD2 | ASSFGGRGTYEQY
- | TRBV5-6 | - | ASSLVRGNTEAF